The 7 T cell receptor beta chains presented below share a single source sample, sequenced in a study of identical twins. TCRdb independently ran MiXCR on the 5' RACE reads; one entry per CDR3 protein. The table has about 810,000 distinct CDR3 sequences, around 12% seen once. These data were also reused for a study on yellow fever vaccine responses in identical twins.

Sample: PBMCs. All receptors derive from a woman younger than 30 in good health.

The V gene is TRBV4-1, the J gene TRBJ1-1; possibly TRBD1 for D (5 bases). Trimming pared 3 bases from V and 6 bases from J, leaving 20 bases between. The germline V gene has CDR1 MGHRA and CDR2 YSYEKL. This CDR3 has 16 amino acids. The CDR3 loop is CASSQSGARDRAEAFF. In DNA, the CDR3 is TGCGCCAGCAGCCAGAGTGGGGCCAGGGATCGGGCTGAAGCTTTCTTT.

The gene calls are TRBV28 and TRBJ2-7; 10 bases are shared with TRBD2. After removal of 6 bases from V and 4 bases from J, the junction contained 12 bases not matched to a gene. This CDR3 is built from 16 residues. Germline CDR1 and CDR2: MDHEN and SYDVKM. The CDR3 is CASRLRQGLARYEQYF. The CDR3 nucleotides are TGTGCCAGCAGGCTCCGCCAGGGACTAGCGAGGTACGAGCAGTACTTC.

The chain combines TRBV7-9 with TRBJ1-1; no reliable D call. Germline V gene sequence: CDR1 SEHNR, CDR2 FQNEAQ (reference sequence). The CDR3 is made up of 14 amino acids. The V gene lost 2 bases and the J gene lost 6 bases, with 13 bases spanning the gap. The CDR3 sequence: CASSLFLLFSEAFF. The CDR3 DNA follows: TGTGCCAGCAGCTTATTTTTGCTGTTCTCTGAAGCTTTCTTT.

The V call is TRBV5-1, the J call TRBJ1-1; D not resolved. V shed 3 bases and J shed 6 bases, with 12 bases lying between them. The CDR3 is 13 amino acids. The germline gives CDR1 SGHRS, CDR2 YFSETQ. CDR3 residues: CASSSQLNSEAFF. CDR3 nucleotides: TGCGCCAGCAGCTCCCAACTTAACTCTGAAGCTTTCTTT.

The chain is built from TRBV10-3 and TRBJ2-2; 7 bases map to TRBD1. V lost 8 bases to trimming and J lost 1 base; unmatched junction nucleotides: 4. The CDR3 covers 14 residues. Germline V gives CDR1 ENHRY, CDR2 SYGVKD. The CDR3 here is CAIRGQRNTGELFF. CDR3 DNA sequence: TGTGCCATCCGGGGACAGAGGAACACCGGGGAGCTGTTTTTT.

This sequence joins TRBV4-1 and TRBJ1-4; D is unclear. The CDR3 is 17 residues long. CDR1 is MGHRA, CDR2 YSYEKL, per germline. The ends were cut back, 0 bases at V and 4 bases at J, with 15 bases in the middle. CDR3 residues: CASSQDDRGRSNEKLFF. Written as DNA, the CDR3 is TGCGCCAGCAGCCAAGACGACCGCGGACGGAGTAATGAAAAACTGTTTTTT.

This clonotype was recorded many times. DNA for the CDR3: TGTGCCAGCAGTTTCAGGGGAGGGCAGCCCCAGCATTTT. This encodes CASSFRGGQPQHF. The chain couples TRBV12-3 or TRBV12-4 to TRBJ1-5; possible D gene TRBD1, 6 bases. The CDR3 extends over 13 amino acids. The germline V and J ends were trimmed by 3 bases and 7 bases, with 10 bases remaining between them.